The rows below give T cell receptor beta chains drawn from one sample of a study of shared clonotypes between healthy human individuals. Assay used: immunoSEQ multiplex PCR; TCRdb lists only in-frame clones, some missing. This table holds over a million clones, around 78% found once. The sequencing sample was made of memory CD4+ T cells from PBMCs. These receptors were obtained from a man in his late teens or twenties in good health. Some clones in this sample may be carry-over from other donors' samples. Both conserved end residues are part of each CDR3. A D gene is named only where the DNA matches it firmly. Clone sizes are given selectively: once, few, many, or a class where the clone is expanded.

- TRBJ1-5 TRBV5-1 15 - CASSLSGASNQPQHF TGCGCCAGCAGCTTGTCCGGGGCTAGCAATCAGCCCCAGCATTTT
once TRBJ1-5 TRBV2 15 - CASQESGRNNQPQHF TGTGCCAGCCAGGAATCGGGTCGGAACAATCAGCCCCAGCATTTT
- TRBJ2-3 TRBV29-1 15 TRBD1 CSVEDRDRGTDTQYF TGCAGCGTTGAAGACCGGGACAGGGGCACAGATACGCAGTATTTT
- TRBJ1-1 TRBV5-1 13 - CASSLFPAAEAFF TGCGCCAGCAGCTTGTTTCCGGCGGCTGAAGCTTTCTTT
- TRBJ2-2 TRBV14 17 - CASSQALAGTVTGELFF TGTGCCAGCAGCCAAGCCCTGGCTGGAACGGTTACCGGGGAGCTGTTTTTT
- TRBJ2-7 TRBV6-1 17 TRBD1 CASSGVRIWDRTYEQYF TGTGCCAGCAGTGGGGTGAGGATATGGGACAGGACCTACGAGCAGTACTTC
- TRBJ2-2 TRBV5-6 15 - CASSLGLTLAGELFF TGTGCCAGCAGCTTGGGGTTGACGTTGGCCGGGGAGCTGTTTTTT
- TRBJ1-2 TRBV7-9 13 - CASSSGYRRGYTF TGTGCCAGCAGCTCAGGGTATAGGAGGGGCTACACCTTC
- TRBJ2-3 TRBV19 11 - CASSTGDTQYF TGTGCCAGTAGTACGGGAGATACGCAGTATTTT
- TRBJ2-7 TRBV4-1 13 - CASSSYSGNEQYF TGCGCCAGCAGCTCCTACTCGGGGAACGAGCAGTACTTC
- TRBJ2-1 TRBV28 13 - CASNGSPYNEQFF TGTGCCAGCAACGGGAGTCCCTACAATGAGCAGTTCTTC
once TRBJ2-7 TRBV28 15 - CASSSVGLSSYEQYF TGTGCCAGCAGTTCGGTTGGGCTGAGCTCCTACGAGCAGTACTTC
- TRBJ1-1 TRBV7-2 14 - CASSPTFRGTEAFF TGTGCCAGCAGCCCGACCTTTCGTGGCACTGAAGCTTTCTTT
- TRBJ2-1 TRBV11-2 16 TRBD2 CASSRTGTSDYNEQFF TGTGCCAGCAGCCGAACCGGGACTAGCGATTACAATGAGCAGTTCTTC
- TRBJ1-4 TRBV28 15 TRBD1 CASLSGQATNEKLFF TGTGCCAGCCTATCGGGACAGGCAACTAATGAAAAACTGTTTTTT
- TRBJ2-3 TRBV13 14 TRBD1 CASSPGGVGDTQYF TGTGCCAGCAGCCCAGGGGGCGTTGGGGATACGCAGTATTTT